Shown below are 24 T cell receptor beta chains from a single sample sequenced in a study of blood T cell repertoires in COVID-19. Assay: immunoSEQ multiplex PCR; the TCRdb copy retains only in-frame clones and omits some. The sample lists approximately 120,000 clones, 85% to 90% seen once, with approximately 1.5% in the top ten. The material sequenced was peripheral blood. The origin of the receptors is a human donor in a cohort sampled during active COVID-19.

The CDR3 protein is CASSEGGVGEKLFF. The CDR3 bases are TGCGCCAGCAGTGAAGGAGGGGTCGGCGAAAAACTGTTTTTT. This chain connects TRBV10-1 to TRBJ1-4; D possibly corresponds to TRBD1 (5 bases). V was trimmed by 3 bases and J by 8 bases, leaving 13 bases between them. The CDR3 contains 14 residues. The germline V gene has CDR1 WNHNN and CDR2 SYGVQD (reference sequence).

The rearrangement joins TRBV6-1 to TRBJ1-5; TRBD1 matches 9 bases. The CDR3 spans 16 residues. Per germline, CDR1 MNHNS and CDR2 SASEGT. The J segment lost 4 bases and the V segment lost 1 base, leaving 5 bases of the junction unmatched. This CDR3 reads CASSEGPGTGNQPQHF. The CDR3 DNA reads TGTGCCAGCAGTGAAGGGCCAGGGACAGGGAATCAGCCCCAGCATTTT.

This sequence joins TRBV5-8 and TRBJ1-2, with D uncertain. Germline V CDR1 and CDR2: SGHTS, YDEGEE. CDR3 size: 14 residues. The ends were cut back, 4 bases at V and 0 bases at J, with 10 bases in the middle. CDR3 DNA: TGTGCCAGCAGCAACGGAGGGACTAACTATGGCTACACCTTC. It is translated as CASSNGGTNYGYTF. The variable domain in full, completed from reference TRBV5-8 and TRBJ1-2, reads EAGVTQSPTHLIKTRGQQATLRCSPISGHTSVYWYQQALGLGLQFLLWYDEGEERNRGNFPPRFSGRQFPNYSSELNVNALELEDSALYLCASSNGGTNYGYTFGSGTRLTVV.

This sequence joins TRBV2 and TRBJ2-5; 13 bases agree with TRBD2. V dropped 6 bases and J dropped 2; count of bases not matched to a gene: 6. CDR1 and CDR2 (germline): SNHLY, FYNNEI. There are 16 residues in the CDR3. The CDR3 DNA reads TGTGCCAGCAGGAGACTAGCGGGAGGACCTCAAGAGACCCAGTACTTC. This translates into CASRRLAGGPQETQYF.

The CDR3 is CASSRTGSEANEKLFF. DNA of the CDR3: TGCGCCAGCAGCAGGACAGGGAGCGAGGCTAATGAAAAACTGTTTTTT. The chain joins TRBV5-1 to TRBJ1-4; TRBD1 aligns across 8 bases. V shed 4 bases and J 3 bases; nucleotides not matched to a gene: 8. CDR1 is SGHRS, CDR2 YFSETQ, per germline. This CDR3 has 16 residues.

This clone turned up a few times. The DNA for the CDR3 is TGTGCCAGCACCCTTGACAGGGGATACAATGAGCAGTTCTTC. Its protein product is CASTLDRGYNEQFF. The chain links TRBV5-4 to TRBJ2-1; 8 bases align to TRBD1. Germline-derived CDR1 and CDR2 are SGHNT and YYREEE (reference sequence). Losses at the gene ends were 6 bases for V and 4 bases for J; bases not matched to a gene: 6. The CDR3 totals 14 residues.

The V gene is TRBV5-1, the J gene TRBJ1-2; D not certain. Germline V gene lookup returns CDR1 SGHRS and CDR2 YFSETQ. Trimming left V 0 bases short and J 8 bases short, with 14 bases between. The CDR3 is made up of 14 amino acids. CDR3 loop: CASSLASGLKGYTF. For the CDR3, the DNA is TGCGCCAGCAGCTTGGCCTCCGGTCTGAAAGGCTACACCTTC. Looking up the rest from reference TRBV5-1 and TRBJ1-2 gives the full variable domain: KAGVTQTPRYLIKTRGQQVTLSCSPISGHRSVSWYQQTPGQGLQFLFEYFSETQRNKGNFPGRFSGRQFSNSRSEMNVSTLELGDSALYLCASSLASGLKGYTFGSGTRLTVV.

The rearrangement uses TRBV24-1 and TRBJ2-7; TRBD1 matches 9 bases. V shed 2 bases and J 3 bases; nucleotides not matched to a gene: 7. The germline V gene encodes CDR1 KGHDR and CDR2 SFDVKD. The CDR3 has 16 residues. As DNA, the CDR3 is TGTGCCACCAGTGATTCGGGACAGGGTGCGCTCTACGAGCAGTACTTC. Its protein product is CATSDSGQGALYEQYF.

The chain recombines TRBV5-6 with TRBJ2-1; D unresolved. Trimming removed 0 bases from V and 2 bases from J, with 12 bases in between. From germline, CDR1 is SGHDT and CDR2 YYEEEE. This CDR3 has 16 residues. The CDR3: CASSLGPGSAYNEQFF. The DNA for the CDR3 is TGTGCCAGCAGCTTGGGTCCGGGTTCAGCCTACAATGAGCAGTTCTTC.

The rearrangement joins TRBV24-1 to TRBJ2-1, with 9 bases that match TRBD1. The trim removed 4 bases at V and 12 bases at J, leaving 15 bases unmatched. Germline-derived CDR1 and CDR2 are KGHDR and SFDVKD. This CDR3 comprises 16 residues. In DNA form, the CDR3 reads TGTGCCACCAGTGACTGGGACAGGGACGCAATGGAGGGGCAGTTCTTC. Its protein is CATSDWDRDAMEGQFF.

V and J are TRBV7-9 and TRBJ2-2, with D unresolved. Trimming removed 8 bases from V and 6 bases from J, with 7 bases in between. Germline V gives CDR1 SEHNR, CDR2 FQNEAQ (reference sequence). This CDR3 is built from 11 residues. In DNA, the CDR3 is TGTGCCAGCGATAGCTCCGGGGAGCTGTTTTTT. This gives the protein CASDSSGELFF.

The chain links TRBV10-3 to TRBJ1-6; no reliable D call. CDR3 size: 12 residues. Deletions cut 5 bases from V and 5 bases from J, with 4 bases between. CDR1 is ENHRY and CDR2 is SYGVKD in the germline V gene. The CDR3 loop is CAISLNNSPLHF. The CDR3 DNA reads TGTGCCATCAGTTTAAATAATTCACCCCTCCACTTT.

This clone has a single count. The chain couples TRBV27 to TRBJ2-6, with D unclear. The CDR3 contains 15 residues. Trimming shortened V by 5 bases and J by 0 bases, and 8 bases separated the two germline ends. The V gene's germline CDR1 is MNHEY and CDR2 SMNVEV (reference sequence). For the CDR3, the DNA is TGTGCCAGCAGTCCGTGGGCCTCTGGGGCCAACGTCCTGACTTTC. Encoded protein: CASSPWASGANVLTF.

The rearrangement uses TRBV19 and TRBJ2-7, with TRBD2 as a possible D gene (5 bases). The germline V and J ends were trimmed by 5 bases and 6 bases, with 8 bases remaining between them. Germline values: CDR1 LNHDA, CDR2 SQIVND (reference sequence). The CDR3 length is 11 residues. As DNA, the CDR3 is TGTGCCAGTAGTGACGGGGTCGAGCAGTACTTC. Protein sequence: CASSDGVEQYF. Variable domain in full (rest from reference TRBV19 and TRBJ2-7): DGGITQSPKYLFRKEGQNVTLSCEQNLNHDAMYWYRQDPGQGLRLIYYSQIVNDFQKGDIAEGYSVSREKKESFPLTVTSAQKNPTAFYLCASSDGVEQYFGPGTRLTVT.

This sequence joins TRBV28 and TRBJ2-5, with 9 bases lining up with TRBD2. Germline CDR1 and CDR2: MDHEN and SYDVKM. The CDR3 consists of 15 residues. V was pared by 6 bases and J by 4 bases, with 9 bases of the junction left unmatched. CDR3 in amino acids: CASSPQGLAGETQYF. For the CDR3, the DNA is TGTGCCAGCAGCCCCCAGGGACTAGCTGGAGAGACCCAGTACTTC.

This chain joins TRBV2 and TRBJ2-1, with D possibly TRBD2 on 6 matching bases. Germline lookup yields CDR1 SNHLY and CDR2 FYNNEI. The CDR3 is 16 amino acids. Trimming cost V 6 bases and J 2 bases, with 17 bases left between them. The CDR3 loop reads CASSRFIAGTYNEQFF. CDR3 nucleotide sequence: TGTGCCAGCAGCCGTTTTATTGCGGGAACCTACAATGAGCAGTTCTTC.

V and J are TRBV2 and TRBJ2-7; D not certain. This CDR3 spans 12 amino acids. V was clipped by 6 bases and J by 0 bases, with 6 bases between them. CDR1 and CDR2 (germline): SNHLY, FYNNEI. CDR3 nucleotide sequence: TGTGCCAGCAGGTGGAGCTCCTACGAGCAGTACTTC. Translated, it gives CASRWSSYEQYF.

The genes are TRBV27 and TRBJ2-5; the D gene is possibly TRBD2 (6 bases). V was cut by 6 bases and J by 2 bases, with 19 bases left in between. The length of the CDR3 is 16 residues. Looked up from germline, CDR1 is MNHEY and CDR2 is SMNVEV (reference sequence). In nucleotides, the CDR3 is TGTGCCAGCAGGATGAGGGGCGGGGTACCACAAGAGACCCAGTACTTC. It translates to CASRMRGGVPQETQYF.

This clone was observed once. The chain has TRBV9 and TRBJ2-3, with TRBD1 matching 10 bases. This CDR3 comprises 14 residues. Trimming cost V 2 bases and J 5 bases; bases outside gene matches: 2. Germline V gene sequence: CDR1 SGDLS, CDR2 YYNGEE. As DNA, the CDR3 is TGTGCCAGCAGCGTCGGGACAGGGGAAGATACGCAGTATTTT. Protein product: CASSVGTGEDTQYF.

The CDR3 spells CASSLRTSGHLMQYF. DNA for the CDR3: TGTGCCAGCAGCCTCCGGACTAGCGGCCACTTGATGCAGTACTTC. This sequence joins TRBV7-9 and TRBJ2-7; 10 positions agree with TRBD2. Germline V gene lookup returns CDR1 SEHNR and CDR2 FQNEAQ (reference sequence). The CDR3 is 15 residues long. V dropped 5 bases and J dropped 9; count of bases not matched to a gene: 13.

The chain is built from TRBV11-3 and TRBJ1-6, with a possible D match to TRBD1 (6 bases). CDR1 SGHNT and CDR2 YENEEA come from the germline V gene. The CDR3 has 14 residues. V was pared by 4 bases and J by 6 bases, with 10 bases between. In DNA form, the CDR3 reads TGTGCCAGCAGCTCGGGACAAGCTAATTCACCCCTCCACTTT. This codes for CASSSGQANSPLHF.

The gene calls are TRBV10-3 and TRBJ1-2; no definite D call. CDR3 length: 13 residues. Trimming took 3 bases from V and 2 from J, leaving 7 bases between them. Per germline, CDR1 ENHRY and CDR2 SYGVKD. CDR3 nucleotide sequence: TGTGCCATCAGTGATCGTCTCAACTATGGCTACACCTTC. As protein: CAISDRLNYGYTF.

This clone was found once. The chain carries TRBV5-6 and TRBJ1-6; no reliable D call. The CDR3 is made up of 13 amino acids. Looked up from germline, CDR1 is SGHDT and CDR2 is YYEEEE. The germline V and J ends were trimmed by 4 bases and 6 bases, with 8 bases remaining between them. Written as DNA, the CDR3 is TGTGCCAGCAGCCTCGGTCGTAATTCACCCCTCCACTTT. Translation gives CASSLGRNSPLHF.

The chain links TRBV5-4 to TRBJ2-3; D not certain. Per the germline V gene, CDR1 is SGHNT and CDR2 is YYREEE (reference sequence). The V gene lost 2 bases and the J gene lost 0 bases, with 7 bases spanning the gap. This CDR3 contains 14 residues. The CDR3 loop is CASSFTPSTDTQYF. DNA for the CDR3: TGTGCCAGCAGCTTTACACCGAGCACAGATACGCAGTATTTT. The complete variable domain, with remaining parts taken from reference TRBV5-4 and TRBJ2-3, reads ETGVTQSPTHLIKTRGQQVTLRCSSQSGHNTVSWYQQALGQGPQFIFQYYREEENGRGNFPPRFSGLQFPNYSSELNVNALELDDSALYLCASSFTPSTDTQYFGPGTRLTVL.